The TCR beta chain described here comes from a study of cytomegalovirus exposure and HLA in healthy donors (dated by TCRdb to about 2017). Describing the broader study: According to an earlier analysis of around 600 of the donors, 150 million to 200 million T cells yielded 95 million to 140 million unique TCR beta sequences and approximately 300 Gb of sequence data. In a later genetic analysis, genome-wide SNP genotypes for about three fifths of the roughly 670 donors were used, and that subset was treated as a discovery cohort. Typing coverage varied by locus: 629-630 donors for A, B, C, DRB1 and DQB1; roughly 500 for DQA1; 600 to 610 for DPA1; more than 450 for DPB1. An earlier analysis of several hundred of the donors applied high-throughput TCR beta sequencing to assess whether each TCR beta V gene segment acted as functional or pseudogenic. HLA typing included class I and class II loci at four-digit resolution. Donor age, sex, ethnicity and CMV serostatus were compiled alongside the repertoire data. The T cell repertoires of 700 or so subjects were profiled by immunosequencing and related to cytomegalovirus serostatus. Across about 380 genotyped donors of the cohort, an average of approximately 240,000 unique TCR beta nucleotide sequences per donor were sequenced, and 15% to 20% of those sequences were non-productive. Every discovery cohort repertoire had been produced on one sequencing platform. A separate validation cohort of approximately 120 different subjects was used in addition to the roughly 640-subject first cohort. The study combined high-throughput TCR immunosequencing, statistical association of individual TCRs with disease status, and machine learning to predict cytomegalovirus infection status. The study aimed to test whether cataloging public T cell receptors could reveal signatures of past pathogen exposure. Approximately 300 gigabases of sequencing data and roughly 81 million unique TCR sequences made up an early release that covered fewer than 650 HLA-typed donors. In a later analysis, previously published TCR beta repertoires from several hundred donors were re-analyzed and high-resolution HLA genotyping was added so that TCR occurrence patterns could be studied. The genetic ancestry cluster associated with self-reported Caucasian donors included about 84% of the roughly 410 genotyped donors. In the later analysis, no new phenotypic data were used to find candidate immune exposures; instead, reliance was placed on TCR beta sequences and their occurrence across donors. Because of strong linkage in the cohort, 4 to 6 DR-DQ haplotypes were treated as single units for association and clustering. Points the paper makes about the study in general: Across donors, most TCR sequences were observed very rarely, whereas some public TCRs were present in many individuals. A further reported finding was that TCR beta sequences accurately predicted the HLA-A and HLA-B alleles for most subjects in the first cohort. This cohort had only TCR beta chains sequenced, and the lack of alpha or paired-chain data limited which features could be detected. Strong co-occurrence of HLA alleles, especially DR and DQ, made assigning TCR associations to individual alleles difficult. A later analysis found that most CMV-associated TCR beta chains appeared HLA-restricted, with HLA associations seemingly driven largely by CMV exposure. In a later genetic analysis, fewer N-insertions in productive TCRs were reported among donors in an Asian-associated ancestry cluster than the roughly 700-donor mean. In the study, around 150 TCR beta chains were listed as associated with cytomegalovirus. A cluster of highly shared sequence variants was judged likely to be a technical artifact of the sequencing pipeline. Some IMGT-functional V segments, including TRBV6-2 and TRBV6-3, could not be told apart with the 87-base-pair reads, so those segments were excluded. Correlated functional status among segregating V segments might be attributable to linkage disequilibrium, but an unknown experimental factor could not be ruled out. In both the original and validation cohorts, the classifier was reported to diagnose cytomegalovirus status with high specificity and sensitivity. An earlier analysis of approximately 570 of the donors showed that most TCR beta V segments appeared in productive rearrangements either about 87% or about 30% of the time, which broadly matched IMGT annotations. In a later analysis, HLA-associated TCR beta chains were found to be more clonally expanded and to have lower generation probabilities than equally common non-associated chains. Sequencing depth was assumed to be roughly uniform across donors in the presence/absence analyses, though that assumption may not hold. In a later analysis, the rate of TCR association differed among HLA loci, with DRB1 alleles having the most associated TCRs and HLA-C alleles having the fewest. In vitro tests confirmed that a few of the cytomegalovirus-associated TCR beta chains recognize cytomegalovirus antigens. V-gene and J-gene trimming of TCR beta chains was associated with a missense DCLRE1C variant in a later genetic analysis, and the association was replicated in an independent cohort. In a later analysis, 15,000 to 20,000 TCR beta sequences were associated with specific HLA alleles at a false discovery rate of 0.05. According to the authors, the approach could potentially be generalized to other disease states and immunological phenotypes. The only immune exposure information available for the cohort was CMV serostatus. Because HLA typing was missing for some donors at each locus, association tests included only the typed subset. Because counts were too low, seventeen rarely observed V segments, including chromosome 9 orphons, were left out of the earlier analysis of a few hundred of the donors. A later analysis reported that several top co-occurrence clusters appeared linked to parvovirus B19, influenza, CMV and Epstein-Barr virus.

In the case of this clone: Its antigen target is currently unknown.

Library generation was performed with the immunoSEQ multiplex PCR assay. The multiplex PCR relied on a mix of 60 forward primers for TCR Vbeta segments and 13 reverse primers for TCR Jbeta segments. A multiplex PCR assay on genomic DNA amplified the CDR3 region of rearranged TCR beta genes. The amplified TCR beta libraries were sequenced on the Illumina HiSeq System as 87-base-pair reads. Per the source publication's procedure: In a later analysis, tens of millions of unique TCR beta chains were counted across the approximately 640 repertoires, and around 11 million of these chains were shared by at least two donors. Raw reads were error-corrected and collapsed into unique sequences by a nearest-neighbor algorithm in which closely related sequences were merged to remove PCR and sequencing errors. To assign V, D and J gene segments, CDR3 sequences were aligned to IMGT reference sequences. For a sequence to be retained, at least a six-nucleotide match to both a V gene segment and a J gene segment was required. Rearrangements were called productive when the CDR3 lacked stop codons and stayed in frame with V and J; all others were non-productive. Following IMGT convention, CDR3 was defined as the stretch from the second conserved V-encoded cysteine up to the conserved J-encoded phenylalanine. Sequences without an unambiguous match to a single V gene segment were excluded from the earlier analysis of 450 to 650 of the donors. In an earlier analysis of around 590 of the donors, a V segment was called functional when productive rearrangements were above 56.7%, and segregating when the standard deviation between donors exceeded 5%. To diagnose cytomegalovirus status from the catalog of TCR beta chain sequences, a statistical classification framework was built. A later analysis assigned V and J genes by comparing TCR nucleotide sequences with IMGT/GENE-DB human TR gene sequences. In a later analysis, CDR3 sequences and most-parsimonious VDJ recombination scenarios were assigned using the TCRdist pipeline. In a later analysis, each TCR beta chain was defined by its CDR3 amino acid sequence together with its V-gene family, and reads without a unique V-gene family were excluded. In a later analysis, 450 to 600 highly shared, low-generation-probability nucleotide sequences were removed to address suspected cross-contamination and a sequencing artifact. In a later analysis, a clonal expansion index was calculated for each public chain from normalized within-repertoire ranks of inferred template counts. Generation probabilities in a later analysis came from a VDJ recombination model fitted to out-of-frame rearrangements, and those results were checked against IGoR. Hypergeometric tests were used in a later analysis to score TCR-TCR, TCR-HLA and TCR-CMV co-occurrence, with a repertoire-size bias correction applied to the TCR pairs. A later analysis estimated false discovery rates by permuting HLA or CMV assignments 20 times. In a later analysis, co-occurring TCRs were grouped using DBSCAN, with TCRdist sequence similarity added in when clustering inside HLA-allele-positive subsets. For co-occurrence clustering, repertoires with fewer than 30,000 or more than 120,000 public chains were excluded, along with a handful of repertoires with anomalous nucleotide sharing. TCRdb's version of the immuneACCESS table is confined to in-frame rearrangements and falls short of the full clone set. An unresolved V gene accounts for under half of the shortfall where checked; the remainder is of unknown origin. The D gene and trimming were derived from the DNA, and the V and J assignments and clone size from that table. The record for this sample contains 60,000 to 70,000 clones. The ten largest clones represent approximately 15% of the sample.

V loses 0 bases of germline sequence and J loses 7 bases, and the interval between the two ends is 7 bases. CDR1 and CDR2, looked up from the germline V gene (reference sequence), are GTSNPN and SVGIG. The CDR3, from cysteine to phenylalanine, totals 13 residues. This entry keeps only the CDR3 DNA: 39 bases, framed from base 1. The cohort consisted of 600 to 700 healthy bone marrow donors. All cohort members were sampled while nominally healthy, although unrecorded immune exposures were likely present. The donor tested CMV seronegative, placing the donor among the 350 or so seronegative members of the cohort. Every donor gave a peripheral blood sample, and the peripheral blood mononuclear cells from that sample were used for TCR beta sequencing. The Qiagen DNeasy Blood Extraction Kit was used to extract genomic DNA from the blood cell samples.

Specimen: PBMCs. The V and J genes are TRBV30 and TRBJ1-6; too little of a D gene remains to name it. The receptor was isolated from a boy aged 5-17 years in good health and CMV-seronegative. The CDR3 region has the sequence CAWSVNRNSPLHF. The sequenced DNA is TGTGCCTGGAGTGTAAACAGAAATTCACCCCTCCACTTT.